These 18 T cell receptor beta chains originate from one sample sequenced in a study of T cells in tumors after PD-1 blockade (dated by TCRdb to between 2017 and 2020). The time point label on this specimen signifies: before anti-PD-1 therapy. Library method: the immunoSEQ multiplex PCR assay. Drawn from immuneACCESS, this table holds only the in-frame rearrangements with V and J called that TCRdb kept. Clones are partly lost; checked studies trace under half to an unresolved V gene and leave the rest unexplained. This sample lists more than 40,000 clones; around 85% were detected once. The ten largest clones represent 4% to 4.5% of the sample. The sample consisted of PBMCs, taken before anti-PD-1 treatment. All receptors derive from a human donor with basal cell carcinoma.

The V gene is TRBV29-1, the J gene TRBJ2-2, with unresolved D. Trimming shortened V by 7 bases and J by 0 bases, and 9 bases separated the two germline ends. This CDR3 is built from 13 residues. Germline V gene sequence: CDR1 SQVTM, CDR2 ANQGSEA. For the CDR3, the DNA is TGCAGCGGGGGAACCGCGAACACCGGGGAGCTGTTTTTT. It is translated as CSGGTANTGELFF.

This clone was counted a few times. The gene calls are TRBV2 and TRBJ2-3; 9 bases line up with TRBD2. V was clipped by 6 bases and J by 0 bases; unmatched bases: 4. Germline V gene lookup returns CDR1 SNHLY and CDR2 FYNNEI. This CDR3 is 15 amino acids long. The CDR3 nucleotides are TGTGCCAGCAGGGTAGCGGGGGTAAGCACAGATACGCAGTATTTT. Protein sequence: CASRVAGVSTDTQYF.

The genes are TRBV20-1 and TRBJ1-1; D remains ambiguous. The germline CDR1 and CDR2 sequences are DFQATT and SNEGSKA (reference sequence). This CDR3 spans 10 amino acids. The CDR3 loop is CRGSDTEAFF. The CDR3 DNA sequence: TGCAGAGGCAGTGACACTGAAGCTTTCTTT.

This chain links TRBV12-3 or TRBV12-4 with TRBJ1-3; D not resolved. The CDR3 runs to 12 residues. The V gene lost 3 bases and the J gene lost 2 bases, with 2 bases spanning the gap. The CDR3 sequence is CASSFAGNTIYF. Written as DNA, the CDR3 is TGTGCCAGCAGTTTTGCTGGAAACACCATATATTTT.

The CDR3 is CASSWSSGANVLTF. Here the CDR3 DNA reads TGTGCCAGCAGTTGGTCCTCTGGGGCCAACGTCCTGACTTTC. The chain carries TRBV5-4 and TRBJ2-6; D is unresolved. This CDR3 spans 14 amino acids. The germline V gene encodes CDR1 SGHNT and CDR2 YYREEE (reference sequence). V was pared by 5 bases and J by 0 bases, with 6 bases between.

The J gene is TRBJ1-5, the V gene TRBV2; D perhaps matches TRBD1 (6 bases). CDR3 size: 15 residues. With 3 bases removed from V and 6 bases from J, the gap between germline ends came to 15 bases. CDR1 SNHLY and CDR2 FYNNEI come from the germline V gene. CDR3 residues: CASSDEMGAIQPQHF. In DNA, the CDR3 is TGTGCCAGCAGTGATGAAATGGGGGCCATTCAGCCCCAGCATTTT.

The chain couples TRBV28 to TRBJ1-2; no definite D call. V lost 6 bases, J lost 2 bases, and 10 bases lay in between. The V gene's germline CDR1 is MDHEN and CDR2 SYDVKM. This CDR3 comprises 13 residues. CDR3 coding DNA: TGTGCCAGCAGCTTAGGTCTAAACTATGGCTACACCTTC. This codes for CASSLGLNYGYTF.

The genes are TRBV19 and TRBJ1-2; D perhaps matches TRBD1 (6 bases). Germline V gene data show CDR1 as LNHDA and CDR2 as SQIVND (reference sequence). V lost 0 bases and J 8 bases, leaving 10 bases between the germline ends. The CDR3 loop spans 13 amino acids. The DNA of the CDR3 is TGTGCCAGTAGTATAGACCGACAGGCCGGCTACACCTTC. It specifies CASSIDRQAGYTF.

V usage is TRBV13 and J usage is TRBJ2-7, with 7 bases identical to TRBD1. The CDR3 consists of 13 residues. From germline, CDR1 is PRHDT and CDR2 FYEKMQ (reference sequence). With V trimmed by 5 bases and J by 1 base, 2 bases remained unmatched. The CDR3 nucleotides are TGTGCCAGCAGCCGGGACAGATCCTACGAGCAGTACTTC. It yields the protein CASSRDRSYEQYF.

The chain recombines TRBV5-4 with TRBJ2-1, with 9 bases aligning to TRBD2. This CDR3 has 15 residues. Germline values: CDR1 SGHNT, CDR2 YYREEE (reference sequence). V gave up 2 bases and J gave up 0 bases; unmatched junction bases: 0. CDR3 DNA: TGTGCCAGCAGCTTTAGCGGGGGCTCCTACAATGAGCAGTTCTTC. Translation: CASSFSGGSYNEQFF.

The chain uses TRBV5-1 and TRBJ2-7; 11 bases are shared with TRBD2. Trimming at V came to 1 base and at J to 3 bases, leaving 12 bases not matched to a gene. Germline lookup yields CDR1 SGHRS and CDR2 YFSETQ. The CDR3 contains 18 residues. This chain's CDR3 is CASSLRHFPGLAVYEQYF. The CDR3 DNA sequence: TGCGCCAGCAGCTTGCGCCACTTCCCGGGACTAGCGGTCTACGAGCAGTACTTC.

J is TRBJ1-4 and V is TRBV30; 10 bases are shared with TRBD1. With V trimmed by 3 bases and J by 7 bases, 2 bases remained unmatched. The germline V gene encodes CDR1 GTSNPN and CDR2 SVGIG (reference sequence). This CDR3 contains 13 residues. The CDR3 DNA follows: TGTGCCTGGAGGGGGACAGGGGTTGAAAAACTGTTTTTT. Translated, it gives CAWRGTGVEKLFF. The full variable domain, completed using reference TRBV30 and TRBJ1-4, is SQTIHQWPATLVQPVGSPLSLECTVEGTSNPNLYWYRQAAGRGLQLLFYSVGIGQISSEVPQNLSASRPQDRQFILSSKKLLLSDSGFYLCAWRGTGVEKLFFGSGTQLSVL.

Comment on this clone: The same CDR3 can be traced to other DNA sequences in this sample. V gene TRBV7-9 combines with J gene TRBJ1-2; D unclear. The CDR3 runs to 12 residues. Germline V gives CDR1 SEHNR, CDR2 FQNEAQ (reference sequence). V lost 1 base to trimming and J lost 5 bases, with 5 bases between them. The CDR3 loop is CASSLGGYGYTF. In nucleotides, the CDR3 is TGTGCCAGCAGCTTAGGGGGTTATGGCTACACCTTC. The full variable domain, with the rest looked up from reference TRBV7-9 and TRBJ1-2, is DTGVSQNPRHKITKRGQNVTFRCDPISEHNRLYWYRQTLGQGPEFLTYFQNEAQLEKSRLLSDRFSAERPKGSFSTLEIQRTEQGDSAMYLCASSLGGYGYTFGSGTRLTVV.

This clone was seen more than once but under ten times. The rearrangement uses TRBV4-1 and TRBJ2-6; D perhaps matches TRBD1 (5 bases). This CDR3 comprises 16 residues. Germline V CDR1 and CDR2: MGHRA, YSYEKL. Trimming removed 0 bases at V and 0 bases at J, with 6 bases between. The chain's CDR3 is CASSQDQGSGANVLTF. The DNA of the CDR3 is TGCGCCAGCAGCCAAGATCAGGGCTCTGGGGCCAACGTCCTGACTTTC.

This clone was found a few times. This chain connects TRBV12-5 to TRBJ1-5; no clear D. Germline CDR1 reads LGHNT; CDR2 reads FRNRAP. Trimming stripped 6 bases from V and 3 bases from J, with 3 bases between. This CDR3 comprises 11 residues. CDR3 loop: CASGYNQPQHF. As DNA, the CDR3 is TGTGCTAGTGGCTACAATCAGCCCCAGCATTTT.

This clone was seen more than once but under ten times. CDR3 loop: CARSTGGNYGYTF. The DNA of the CDR3 is TGTGCCAGATCGACGGGAGGGAACTATGGCTACACCTTC. The rearrangement joins TRBV6-5 to TRBJ1-2; D ambiguous. The CDR3 runs 13 residues. Germline V gene sequence: CDR1 MNHEY, CDR2 SVGAGI. The germline V and J ends were trimmed by 9 bases and 2 bases, with 13 bases remaining between them.

The V and J genes are TRBV30 and TRBJ1-2; D might be TRBD1 (6 bases). CDR1 and CDR2 from the germline V gene are GTSNPN and SVGIG (reference sequence). The germline V and J ends were trimmed by 1 base and 4 bases, with 19 bases remaining between them. This CDR3 is 16 amino acids long. CDR3 region: CAWSENRDTGTYGYTF. In DNA, the CDR3 is TGTGCCTGGAGTGAGAACCGGGACACTGGAACCTATGGCTACACCTTC. Together with reference TRBV30 and TRBJ1-2, the CDR3 gives the full variable domain: SQTIHQWPATLVQPVGSPLSLECTVEGTSNPNLYWYRQAAGRGLQLLFYSVGIGQISSEVPQNLSASRPQDRQFILSSKKLLLSDSGFYLCAWSENRDTGTYGYTFGSGTRLTVV.

The chain carries TRBV9 and TRBJ1-2, with TRBD1 matching over 8 bases. Germline loops: CDR1 SGDLS, CDR2 YYNGEE. Trimming cost V 2 bases and J 7 bases; bases outside gene matches: 13. This CDR3 contains 16 residues. As DNA, the CDR3 is TGTGCCAGCAGCGTTGGGGACAGGTCCCTGAAGCGTGGCTACACCTTC. Translation: CASSVGDRSLKRGYTF. Based on the CDR3 plus reference TRBV9 and TRBJ1-2, the full variable domain is DSGVTQTPKHLITATGQRVTLRCSPRSGDLSVYWYQQSLDQGLQFLIQYYNGEERAKGNILERFSAQQFPDLHSELNLSSLELGDSALYFCASSVGDRSLKRGYTFGSGTRLTVV.